One and the same sample provided the 15 T cell receptor beta chains below, sequenced in a study of identical twins. TCRdb independently ran MiXCR on the 5' RACE reads; one entry per CDR3 protein. The sample contains 600,000 to 800,000 distinct CDR3 sequences, around 20% of which appear only once. The same data also contributed to another study, on T cells expressing NK-cell markers.

Sequencing used PBMCs. Every receptor here comes from a woman aged 18-29 years in good health.

J is TRBJ1-1 and V is TRBV11-3; TRBD1 agrees at 8 bases. This CDR3 has 16 residues. In germline, CDR1 is SGHNT, CDR2 YENEEA. J lost 4 bases, V lost 7 bases, and 14 bases had no gene match. The CDR3 sequence: CASTTSTGTGSTEAFF. CDR3 DNA: TGTGCCAGCACCACCTCGACCGGGACAGGCAGCACTGAAGCTTTCTTT.

This clonotype was counted only a few times. The V call is TRBV20-1, the J call TRBJ2-7; D is undetermined. Germline V lookup: CDR1 DFQATT, CDR2 SNEGSKA (reference sequence). The CDR3 totals 14 residues. Between the trimmed V and J ends, which lost 0 bases and 0 bases, there was a span of 9 bases. CDR3 bases: TGCAGTGCTAGAGATCATATGCGCTCCTACGAGCAGTACTTC. It is translated as CSARDHMRSYEQYF.

V gene TRBV5-1 combines with J gene TRBJ2-1; D is possibly TRBD2 (6 bases). Trimming took 3 bases from V and 5 from J, leaving 18 bases between them. The CDR3 contains 16 residues. CDR1 is SGHRS and CDR2 is YFSETQ in the germline V gene. The CDR3 loop is CASSSTSGRTNNEQFF. The CDR3 DNA is TGCGCCAGCAGCTCCACCTCTGGGAGGACGAACAATGAGCAGTTCTTC. The whole variable domain, filled in from reference TRBV5-1 and TRBJ2-1, reads KAGVTQTPRYLIKTRGQQVTLSCSPISGHRSVSWYQQTPGQGLQFLFEYFSETQRNKGNFPGRFSGRQFSNSRSEMNVSTLELGDSALYLCASSSTSGRTNNEQFFGPGTRLTVL.

This sequence joins TRBV7-2 and TRBJ2-7, with D perhaps matching TRBD1 (5 bases). The CDR3 is 15 residues long. Germline V gene lookup returns CDR1 SGHTA and CDR2 FQGNSA. V lost 3 bases to trimming and J lost 3 bases, with 15 bases between them. For the CDR3, the DNA is TGTGCCAGCAGCTTTCAGGGCGGATACAGCTACGAGCAGTACTTC. It encodes CASSFQGGYSYEQYF.

This clonotype appeared a few times. J is TRBJ2-5 and V is TRBV20-1, with D possibly being TRBD2 (6 bases). CDR1 is DFQATT, CDR2 SNEGSKA, per germline (reference sequence). V lost 0 bases and J 4 bases, leaving 30 bases between the germline ends. This CDR3 contains 20 residues. CDR3 protein: CSARDPPRGGVAGVVETQYF. The CDR3, as DNA: TGCAGTGCTAGAGACCCCCCACGCGGAGGGGTGGCGGGTGTAGTAGAGACCCAGTACTTC.

This clonotype appeared once. The chain recombines TRBV10-3 with TRBJ2-1; D is tentatively TRBD1 or TRBD2 (5 bases each). This CDR3 region has 16 residues. Germline loops: CDR1 ENHRY, CDR2 SYGVKD. Trimming took off 6 bases at V and 6 bases at J, with 21 bases between the two ends. CDR3 loop: CAISDPGTRGINEQFF. Here the CDR3 DNA reads TGTGCCATCAGCGATCCCGGGACCCGGGGCATCAATGAGCAGTTCTTC.

This clonotype has just a few counts. The gene calls are TRBV9 and TRBJ1-2, with a weak D call TRBD1 (5 bases). Trimming left V 2 bases short and J 7 bases short, with 18 bases between. CDR3 length: 15 amino acids. CDR1 and CDR2 from the germline V gene are SGDLS and YYNGEE. The CDR3 sequence is CASSVAGTAYGGYTF. Written as DNA, the CDR3 is TGTGCCAGCAGCGTGGCAGGGACCGCCTACGGTGGCTACACCTTC.

The V and J genes are TRBV20-1 and TRBJ1-1; D is possibly TRBD1 (5 bases). Trimming took 5 bases from V and 0 from J, leaving 10 bases between them. CDR1 is DFQATT and CDR2 is SNEGSKA in the germline V gene (reference sequence). This CDR3 contains 13 residues. The CDR3 bases are TGCAGTGCTTCGGGGACGCTGAACACTGAAGCTTTCTTT. Its translation is CSASGTLNTEAFF.

The chain carries TRBV9 and TRBJ2-7, with 7 bases lining up with TRBD2. Germline V CDR1 and CDR2: SGDLS, YYNGEE. Trimming cost V 3 bases and J 0 bases; bases outside gene matches: 6. The CDR3 covers 15 residues. The CDR3 spells CASSGGGGPSYEQYF. In nucleotides, the CDR3 is TGTGCCAGCAGCGGGGGGGGAGGGCCCTCCTACGAGCAGTACTTC.

The chain joins TRBV7-2 to TRBJ2-1, with TRBD2 identical over 11 bases. CDR3 size: 15 residues. Germline assignment: CDR1 SGHTA and CDR2 FQGNSA. V lost 5 bases and J lost 6; bases outside the gene matches: 6. In nucleotides, the CDR3 is TGTGCCAGCAGCCATACTAGCGGGAGTTTCAATGAGCAGTTCTTC. It is translated as CASSHTSGSFNEQFF.

This clonotype was found a few times. The V and J genes are TRBV11-3 and TRBJ2-7; D call uncertain. V gave up 5 bases and J gave up 6 bases, with 11 bases separating them. The CDR3 contains 12 residues. Germline CDR1 SGHNT, CDR2 YENEEA. The CDR3 spells CASSRSRGEQYF. CDR3 bases: TGTGCCAGCAGCCGTTCTCGAGGCGAGCAGTACTTC.

This clonotype showed up just once. The chain links TRBV5-1 to TRBJ2-7, with unresolved D. Trimming left V 4 bases short and J 3 bases short, with 14 bases between. The germline V gene has CDR1 SGHRS and CDR2 YFSETQ. This CDR3 is 14 amino acids long. The CDR3 spells CASSPSPDLYEQYF. The CDR3 DNA reads as TGCGCCAGCAGCCCCAGTCCGGACCTCTACGAGCAGTACTTC.

This chain joins TRBV5-1 and TRBJ1-2; D possibly corresponds to TRBD1 (6 bases). The CDR3 consists of 16 residues. V shed 0 bases and J shed 2 bases, with 14 bases lying between them. Germline V gene lookup returns CDR1 SGHRS and CDR2 YFSETQ. In DNA, the CDR3 is TGCGCCAGCAGCTTGGTACAGGGAGGGACAAACTATGGCTACACCTTC. Translating gives CASSLVQGGTNYGYTF.

This clonotype was counted between two and nine times. The CDR3 here is CAISELRNEQFF. Written as DNA, the CDR3 is TGTGCCATCAGTGAGTTACGGAATGAGCAGTTCTTC. The chain carries TRBV10-3 and TRBJ2-1; D gene ambiguous. CDR3 length: 12 residues. Germline CDR1 ENHRY, CDR2 SYGVKD. The V end lost 1 base, the J end lost 7 bases, and 5 bases lay between the germline ends.

The chain employs TRBV19 and TRBJ2-2, with TRBD1 matching over 7 bases. The CDR3 consists of 13 residues. Germline V gives CDR1 LNHDA, CDR2 SQIVND (reference sequence). V trimming: 10 bases; J trimming: 7 bases; junction bases outside the gene matches: 9. The CDR3 DNA is TGTGCCACCCTAGACAGGGCGTACGGGGAGCTGTTTTTT. It translates to CATLDRAYGELFF. Drawing the rest from reference TRBV19 and TRBJ2-2, the complete variable domain is DGGITQSPKYLFRKEGQNVTLSCEQNLNHDAMYWYRQDPGQGLRLIYYSQIVNDFQKGDIAEGYSVSREKKESFPLTVTSAQKNPTAFYLCATLDRAYGELFFGEGSRLTVL.